This is a list of T cell receptor beta chains from one sample in a study of brain T cells in children with intractable seizures. TCRdb's table, derived via immunoSEQ multiplex PCR, lists solely in-frame clones and lacks some. The sample yields under 150,000 clones, 94% seen once. The input for sequencing was peripheral blood, taken at surgery. The receptor set was obtained from a boy under two years old with hemimegalencephaly and intractable seizures. The CDR3 runs from the conserved cysteine through the conserved F or W.

J,V,CDR3
TRBJ1-2,TRBV29-1,CSVEGGGGYGYTF
TRBJ1-5,TRBV3-1/TRBV3-2,CASSQVEGPQHF
TRBJ1-4,TRBV6-2/TRBV6-3,CASSYSRGKLFF
TRBJ2-7,TRBV6-2/TRBV6-3,CASSYGGLNYEQYF
TRBJ2-1,TRBV7-6,CASSLNRYNEQFF
TRBJ1-1,TRBV7-9,CASSPGQMNTEAFF
TRBJ2-7,TRBV24-1,CATSDPGFSSYEQYF
TRBJ1-1,TRBV6-5,CASSYPGATEAFF
TRBJ2-3,TRBV10-3,CAISNPEGGTDTQYF
TRBJ2-7,TRBV15,CATSSWYSRGRGAAYEQYF
TRBJ2-1,TRBV7-3,CASSLGGSLSYNEQFF
TRBJ2-3,TRBV5-1,CASSPLAGASGTDTQYF
TRBJ1-1,TRBV12-3/TRBV12-4,CASSFRSTGEAFF
TRBJ2-7,TRBV11-2,CASSFLSRTSGYEQYF
TRBJ1-5,TRBV6-5,CASRSPLSNQPQHF
TRBJ2-3,TRBV12-3/TRBV12-4,CASSVGGTDTQYF
TRBJ1-4,TRBV4-3,CASSQDLRQGGEKLFF
TRBJ2-5,TRBV3-1/TRBV3-2,CASSPRASGRETQYF
TRBJ1-1,TRBV4-2,CASSQGAGVNTEAFF
TRBJ2-7,TRBV7-9,CASSPPAGGLYEQYF
TRBJ1-5,TRBV28,CASSLGTEEDQPQHF
TRBJ1-5,TRBV6-1,CASSEGPGSQPQHF
TRBJ2-1,TRBV5-5,CASSRGLAGTEQFF
TRBJ2-7,TRBV9,CASSVASQVQAPYEQYF
TRBJ2-2,TRBV2,CASRVAAGELFF
TRBJ1-6,TRBV6-2/TRBV6-3,CASSPGVYNSPLHF
TRBJ2-5,TRBV6-1,CASSEAGGVWETQYF
TRBJ2-1,TRBV14,CASSQARGGRGKQFF
TRBJ1-5,TRBV30,CAWGRGGDQPQHF
TRBJ2-5,TRBV7-9,CASILRTPQQTQYF
TRBJ1-2,TRBV2,CASSEALITGLPFYGYTF
TRBJ2-7,TRBV6-2/TRBV6-3,CASSYSMGGPHSYEQYF
TRBJ2-1,TRBV11-3,CASSFRGGENEQFF
TRBJ2-2,TRBV5-1,CASSFPGTGELFF
TRBJ1-1,TRBV4-1,CASSHRSGAKNTEAFF
TRBJ1-1,TRBV28,CASSFQGGTEAFF
TRBJ2-6,TRBV5-1,CASSSGQGPGANVLTF
TRBJ2-5,TRBV2,CASSDMATFQETQYF
TRBJ2-7,TRBV19,CASSIAGQGGEQYF
TRBJ2-5,TRBV30,CAWSVQGPETQYF
TRBJ2-2,TRBV3-1/TRBV3-2,CASSQGSYTGELFF
TRBJ2-1,TRBV27,CASSNYNEQFF
TRBJ1-4,TRBV19,CASSVGTGTNEKLFF
TRBJ2-2,TRBV28,CASSLGQGAVVYGELFF
TRBJ2-7,TRBV5-1,CASSRGLAASYEQYF
TRBJ1-6,TRBV3-1/TRBV3-2,CASSLRPLDSPLHF
TRBJ1-2,TRBV18,CASSPRPGEGANYGYTF
TRBJ2-7,TRBV19,CASSMASGAYEQYF
TRBJ1-2,TRBV27,CASSLIGGYGYTF
TRBJ2-7,TRBV11-2,CASSLGRSSAYEQYF
TRBJ1-1,TRBV7-2,CASSLPGRGTEAFF
TRBJ2-7,TRBV10-3,CAISDSPTYEQYF
TRBJ2-7,TRBV2,CAIRDSSYEQYF
TRBJ2-1,TRBV9,CASSVGQYNEQFF
TRBJ2-7,TRBV7-6,CASSLLRTGESEQYF